This passage covers 21 T cell receptor beta chains from one sample sequenced in a study of blood T cell repertoires in COVID-19. Sequenced by immunoSEQ multiplex PCR; TCRdb stores in-frame clones only, minus some. The repertoire consists of fewer than 200,000 clones, with around 83% occurring once and the leading ten covering roughly 7.7%. Sequences were obtained from peripheral blood. These TCRs come from a woman aged 60 to 75 with acute or convalescent COVID-19.

This clone was observed a handful of times. The genes are TRBV28 and TRBJ2-1; 11 positions match TRBD2. The CDR3 runs to 17 residues. CDR1 MDHEN and CDR2 SYDVKM come from the germline V gene. J was trimmed by 5 bases and V by 3 bases; bases with no gene match: 9. The CDR3 is CASSFISGTSGHNEQFF. The DNA of the CDR3 is TGTGCCAGCAGTTTTATTTCGGGGACTAGCGGCCACAATGAGCAGTTCTTC.

The chain links TRBV7-2 to TRBJ2-1; TRBD1 is a possible D gene (6 bases). V lost 1 base, J lost 12 bases, and 22 bases lay in between. The germline CDR1 and CDR2 sequences are SGHTA and FQGNSA. This CDR3 contains 16 residues. The CDR3 spells CASSLVESTGKIPQFF. The CDR3 bases are TGTGCCAGCAGCTTAGTTGAGTCTACAGGGAAAATACCGCAGTTCTTC.

The rearrangement joins TRBV27 to TRBJ1-1; D unresolved. This CDR3 is 14 amino acids long. Trimming removed 2 bases from V and 1 base from J, with 8 bases in between. Germline CDR1 and CDR2: MNHEY and SMNVEV (reference sequence). The CDR3 here is CASSLNGGNTEAFF. The CDR3 DNA reads as TGTGCCAGCAGTTTAAACGGAGGGAACACTGAAGCTTTCTTT.

The sample holds one count of this clone. V gene TRBV6-5 combines with J gene TRBJ1-3; D remains ambiguous. With 6 bases removed from V and 4 bases from J, the gap between germline ends came to 16 bases. Looked up from germline, CDR1 is MNHEY and CDR2 is SVGAGI. This CDR3 is 15 amino acids long. DNA for the CDR3: TGTGCCAGCAGCCCCTCTTTCGAGCACGGAAACACCATATATTTT. Its translation: CASSPSFEHGNTIYF.

The rearrangement joins TRBV18 to TRBJ2-1; 14 bases map to TRBD2. The junction had 5 bases not matched to a gene; V was cut back by 4 bases and J by 6 bases. The CDR3 extends over 16 amino acids. Germline values: CDR1 KGHSH, CDR2 LQKENI. As DNA, the CDR3 is TGTGCCAGCTCACTCGGACTAGCGGGAGGTGGCAATGAGCAGTTCTTC. Protein: CASSLGLAGGGNEQFF. The full variable domain, with the rest looked up from reference TRBV18 and TRBJ2-1, is NAGVMQNPRHLVRRRGQEARLRCSPMKGHSHVYWYRQLPEEGLKFMVYLQKENIIDESGMPKERFSAEFPKEGPSILRIQQVVRGDSAAYFCASSLGLAGGGNEQFFGPGTRLTVL.

This chain uses TRBV12-5 with TRBJ2-5; 10 bases are a match to TRBD2. With 9 bases clipped from V and 4 bases from J, the junction kept 8 bases outside the gene matches. Germline V CDR1 and CDR2: LGHNT, FRNRAP. The CDR3 spans 14 residues. Written as DNA, the CDR3 is TGTGCTAGCACTTTAGCGGGAGGCCCAGAGACCCAGTACTTC. Protein product: CASTLAGGPETQYF.

V gene TRBV12-3 or TRBV12-4 combines with J gene TRBJ2-1; 9 bases align to TRBD2. The CDR3 totals 13 residues. V lost 6 bases, J lost 12 bases, and 9 bases stayed unmatched. CDR3 nucleotide sequence: TGTGCCAGCAGGAGGCGGGAGGGCCTCGGGCAGTTCTTC. It translates to CASRRREGLGQFF.

The gene calls are TRBV6-6 and TRBJ1-5, with 10 bases lining up with TRBD1. Germline CDR1 MNHNY, CDR2 SVGAGI (reference sequence). The CDR3 has 15 residues. The V and J ends lost 6 bases and 0 bases, in that order; junction bases with no gene match: 2. The CDR3, as DNA: TGTGCCAGCAGGCGGACAGGGGGTAGCAATCAGCCCCAGCATTTT. Translation: CASRRTGGSNQPQHF.

This CDR3 is CASSEWGGIDTQYF. In DNA form, the CDR3 reads TGTGCCAGCAGTGAATGGGGGGGGATAGATACGCAGTATTTT. This sequence joins TRBV25-1 and TRBJ2-3; TRBD2 aligns across 7 bases. Germline CDR1 reads MGHDK; CDR2 reads SYGVNS. The CDR3 has 14 amino acids. Unmatched junction bases numbered 3, after V lost 1 base and J lost 5 bases.

The gene calls are TRBV5-1 and TRBJ1-1, with D possibly matching TRBD1 (6 bases). Germline V lookup: CDR1 SGHRS, CDR2 YFSETQ. The length of the CDR3 is 13 residues. Trimming took 5 bases from V and 4 from J, leaving 12 bases between them. CDR3 region: CASRRTGTTEAFF. The DNA of the CDR3 is TGCGCCAGCAGACGAACAGGGACCACTGAAGCTTTCTTT.

V and J are TRBV5-1 and TRBJ2-2; weak D call: TRBD1 (5 bases). CDR1 is SGHRS, CDR2 YFSETQ, per germline. The CDR3 has 14 amino acids. V lost 4 bases to trimming and J lost 1 base, with 8 bases between them. CDR3: CASSKGQNTGELFF. The CDR3 DNA sequence: TGCGCCAGCAGCAAAGGACAGAACACCGGGGAGCTGTTTTTT.

V gene TRBV7-2 combines with J gene TRBJ2-1, with a weak D call TRBD1 (7 bases). CDR3 length equals 15 residues. Trimming stripped 1 base from V and 6 bases from J, with 13 bases between. CDR1 and CDR2 from the germline V gene are SGHTA and FQGNSA. CDR3 sequence: CASSLGQGGFNEQFF. DNA of the CDR3: TGTGCCAGCAGCTTAGGCCAGGGGGGATTCAATGAGCAGTTCTTC.

The rearrangement joins TRBV5-4 to TRBJ1-1, with D possibly being TRBD1 (5 bases). Looked up from germline, CDR1 is SGHNT and CDR2 is YYREEE (reference sequence). The V gene lost 1 base and the J gene lost 8 bases, with 9 bases spanning the gap. The CDR3 has 12 residues. CDR3 bases: TGTGCCAGCAGCTTGACAGGCGCAGAAGCTTTCTTT. As protein: CASSLTGAEAFF.

CDR3 coding DNA: TGTGCCAGCAGTTTATTACGGGGAAGTAATTCACCCCTCCACTTT. Protein product: CASSLLRGSNSPLHF. The chain is built from TRBV28 and TRBJ1-6, with unresolved D. The CDR3 consists of 15 residues. V lost 1 base and J lost 6, with 10 bases in between. CDR1 is MDHEN and CDR2 is SYDVKM in the germline V gene.

The rearrangement links TRBV28 to TRBJ1-2, with D possibly matching TRBD1 (6 bases). Germline CDR1 is MDHEN and CDR2 is SYDVKM. The ends were cut back, 7 bases at V and 1 base at J, with 16 bases in the middle. This CDR3 is 15 amino acids long. CDR3 nucleotide sequence: TGTGCCAGCAAGGTTCCAGGGGATAATAACTATGGCTACACCTTC. This sequence encodes CASKVPGDNNYGYTF.

The chain couples TRBV30 to TRBJ2-6, with D perhaps TRBD1 (5 bases). Germline CDR1 reads GTSNPN; CDR2 reads SVGIG (reference sequence). CDR3 length: 16 amino acids. The V end was cut by 2 bases, the J end by 2 bases, with 13 bases between. CDR3 DNA sequence: TGTGCCTGGAGTACGATAGGGGCGGCTGGGGCCAACGTCCTGACTTTC. Amino acid sequence: CAWSTIGAAGANVLTF.

The chain links TRBV7-3 to TRBJ1-2, with D perhaps matching TRBD1 (5 bases). The CDR3 extends over 14 amino acids. The V end was cut by 5 bases, the J end by 10 bases, with 20 bases between. Germline V gene data show CDR1 as SGHTA and CDR2 as FQGTGA. CDR3 protein: CASSPQSGGPDYTF. The CDR3 DNA reads TGTGCCAGCAGCCCCCAGAGCGGGGGACCGGACTACACCTTC.

The rearrangement links TRBV20-1 to TRBJ2-5; D is possibly TRBD2 (5 bases). V lost 3 bases and J lost 1, with 9 bases in between. This CDR3 has 13 amino acids. Germline V CDR1 and CDR2: DFQATT, SNEGSKA (reference sequence). CDR3 loop: CSASFAGQETQYF. Written as DNA, the CDR3 is TGCAGTGCTAGTTTTGCGGGCCAAGAGACCCAGTACTTC.

V gene TRBV28 combines with J gene TRBJ1-6; D call uncertain. Trimming removed 2 bases from V and 10 bases from J, with 18 bases in between. The CDR3 runs to 16 residues. The germline V gene encodes CDR1 MDHEN and CDR2 SYDVKM. The CDR3 DNA sequence: TGTGCCAGCAGTTTACCCCCCCCGGGTATTGGATCACCCCTCCACTTT. Its translation is CASSLPPPGIGSPLHF.

In its sample, this clone was seen once. The chain carries TRBV5-1 and TRBJ2-1, with 11 nucleotides matching TRBD1. The J segment lost 7 bases and the V segment lost 4 bases, leaving 13 bases of the junction unmatched. Germline V gene sequence: CDR1 SGHRS, CDR2 YFSETQ. The CDR3 has 17 amino acids. The CDR3 DNA reads as TGCGCCAGCAGCGCGGGACAGGGGGTCCCGGAATTGAATGAGCAGTTCTTC. Protein sequence: CASSAGQGVPELNEQFF.

This clone was seen only once. The chain couples TRBV6-5 to TRBJ2-1; 10 bases fit TRBD2. With V trimmed by 3 bases and J by 4 bases, 6 bases remained unmatched. The CDR3 runs 16 residues. Germline assignment: CDR1 MNHEY and CDR2 SVGAGI. This CDR3 is CASSYGASGGYNEQFF. The CDR3 DNA follows: TGTGCCAGCAGTTATGGGGCTAGCGGGGGATACAATGAGCAGTTCTTC.